What follows is one T cell receptor (beta chain) and its context. Its antigen remains unknown. Profiling relied on immunoSEQ multiplex PCR, and the TCRdb table lists in-frame clones only, not all of them. The sample records about 36,000 clones, around 77% being singletons. This sample is part of a study of OX40 agonist ivuxolimab in advanced cancers. Study results and limitations: At 0.1 to 3.0 mg/kg and by week 6, clonal expansion occurred in CD4+ and CD8+ blood T cells.

This TCR was recovered from an adult with an advanced solid tumor such as melanoma, head and neck, liver or kidney cancer. Sequences were derived from CD4+ or CD8+ T cells sorted from blood, sampled in a trial of the OX40 agonist ivuxolimab.

Written as DNA, the CDR3 is TGTGCCAGCAGCCCAGGTCCCCTCTACGAGCAGTACTTC. This gives the protein CASSPGPLYEQYF. V and J are TRBV9 and TRBJ2-7; D ambiguous. The germline V gene encodes CDR1 SGDLS and CDR2 YYNGEE. The germline V and J ends were trimmed by 4 bases and 3 bases, with 11 bases remaining between them. The length of the CDR3 is 13 residues.